A single sample is the source of the 21 T cell receptor beta chains below, sequenced in a study of T-cell memory formation after mild COVID-19. One entry per CDR3 protein results from TCRdb running MiXCR on the 5' RACE reads. The sample comprises about 470,000 distinct CDR3 sequences, approximately 18% of which are singletons, and 9% to 15% rests with the top ten. Sequencing was performed on PBMCs or a T cell subset sorted from them (not recorded which). These receptors were obtained from an adult woman who had mild COVID-19 (a few samples of this study predate the infection). Cell type and time point are not known.

DNA for the CDR3: TGTGCCAGCACCTCGCCACCCTACTACGAGCAGTACTTC. The encoded protein is CASTSPPYYEQYF. V gene TRBV6-2 or TRBV6-3 combines with J gene TRBJ2-7, with D unclear. Germline V gene sequence: CDR1 MNHEY, CDR2 SVGEGT. The CDR3 consists of 13 residues. Trimming took 7 bases from V and 3 from J, leaving 13 bases between them.

In its sample, this clonotype was seen a few times. This chain's CDR3 is CASSQHATGIQETQYF. CDR3 DNA sequence: TGTGCCAGCAGCCAGCACGCCACAGGGATTCAAGAGACCCAGTACTTC. The chain links TRBV3-1 to TRBJ2-5; a weak D match, TRBD1 (6 bases). The CDR3 runs 16 residues. Per germline, CDR1 LGHDT and CDR2 YNNKEL (reference sequence). The germline V and J ends were trimmed by 3 bases and 2 bases, with 16 bases remaining between them.

This clonotype was picked up many times. The genes are TRBV20-1 and TRBJ2-2, with 7 bases lining up with TRBD2. Losses at the gene ends were 3 bases for V and 3 bases for J; bases not matched to a gene: 7. This CDR3 has 15 amino acids. Germline V lookup: CDR1 DFQATT, CDR2 SNEGSKA (reference sequence). The CDR3 spells CSASAGAPDTGELFF. The CDR3 DNA sequence: TGCAGTGCTAGTGCGGGAGCCCCTGACACCGGGGAGCTGTTTTTT.

This clonotype has at least ten counts. The chain employs TRBV24-1 and TRBJ2-1; 9 positions agree with TRBD2. Germline CDR1 KGHDR, CDR2 SFDVKD. With 5 bases clipped from V and 4 bases from J, the junction kept 8 bases outside the gene matches. This CDR3 spans 16 amino acids. The CDR3 here is CATSAAGLADYNEQFF. CDR3 nucleotide sequence: TGTGCCACCAGTGCCGCGGGACTAGCAGATTACAATGAGCAGTTCTTC.

This clonotype was detected many times. V gene TRBV5-1 combines with J gene TRBJ2-3; 9 nucleotides line up with TRBD2. The CDR3 runs to 14 residues. Germline V gene data show CDR1 as SGHRS and CDR2 as YFSETQ. Trimming removed 6 bases from V and 2 bases from J; junction bases left unmatched: 4. CDR3 bases: TGCGCCAGCACCCTAGCGGGAAACACAGATACGCAGTATTTT. Residues: CASTLAGNTDTQYF.

The chain joins TRBV12-3 or TRBV12-4 to TRBJ1-1; D not resolved. Trimming pared 3 bases from V and 4 bases from J, leaving 12 bases between. The CDR3 is 14 amino acids. The CDR3, as DNA: TGTGCCAGCAGTTTTAAGGCAGGAGGCACTGAAGCTTTCTTT. Protein: CASSFKAGGTEAFF.

This chain uses TRBV7-3 with TRBJ2-1; 7 bases map to TRBD2. This CDR3 is built from 16 residues. J lost 7 bases, V lost 5 bases, and 14 bases had no gene match. CDR1 and CDR2 from the germline V gene are SGHTA and FQGTGA. The CDR3 is CASSPWEAGERNEQFF. DNA of the CDR3: TGTGCCAGCAGCCCCTGGGAGGCGGGAGAAAGGAATGAGCAGTTCTTC.

The chain employs TRBV5-6 and TRBJ2-7; D possibly corresponds to TRBD2 (5 bases). Germline V CDR1 and CDR2: SGHDT, YYEEEE. Deletions cut 1 base from V and 2 bases from J, with 13 bases between. CDR3 length: 15 amino acids. The CDR3 nucleotides are TGTGCCAGCAGCTTGTTCGAGGGTAAAGCCTACGAGCAGTACTTC. Translating gives CASSLFEGKAYEQYF.

The chain links TRBV5-1 to TRBJ2-3; the match to TRBD2 covers 10 bases. The CDR3 runs to 18 residues. V was clipped by 0 bases and J by 8 bases; unmatched bases: 15. Germline V gives CDR1 SGHRS, CDR2 YFSETQ. CDR3 in DNA: TGCGCCAGCAGCTTGGCCAGTAGTAGCGGGGGGTCCTGGACTACGCAGTATTTT. Encoded protein: CASSLASSSGGSWTTQYF. The full variable domain, completed using reference TRBV5-1 and TRBJ2-3, is KAGVTQTPRYLIKTRGQQVTLSCSPISGHRSVSWYQQTPGQGLQFLFEYFSETQRNKGNFPGRFSGRQFSNSRSEMNVSTLELGDSALYLCASSLASSSGGSWTTQYFGPGTRLTVL.

This clonotype was recorded many times. The chain uses TRBV5-1 and TRBJ2-1; either TRBD1 or TRBD2 may fit D (5 bases each). Germline V gives CDR1 SGHRS, CDR2 YFSETQ. V lost 4 bases, J lost 8 bases, and 13 bases lay in between. This CDR3 is built from 13 residues. This CDR3 reads CASSPGLRDEQFF. For the CDR3, the DNA is TGCGCCAGCAGCCCGGGGCTTAGGGATGAGCAGTTCTTC. Based on the CDR3 plus reference TRBV5-1 and TRBJ2-1, the full variable domain is KAGVTQTPRYLIKTRGQQVTLSCSPISGHRSVSWYQQTPGQGLQFLFEYFSETQRNKGNFPGRFSGRQFSNSRSEMNVSTLELGDSALYLCASSPGLRDEQFFGPGTRLTVL.

The CDR3 spells CSARVQGSSEKLFF. CDR3 sequence (DNA): TGCAGTGCTAGAGTCCAGGGAAGTAGTGAAAAACTGTTTTTT. The chain links TRBV20-1 to TRBJ1-4; TRBD1 might be the D (5 bases). The CDR3 totals 14 residues. The germline V gene has CDR1 DFQATT and CDR2 SNEGSKA (reference sequence). V lost 1 base, J lost 7 bases, and 13 bases lay in between.

This clonotype was seen many times. V is TRBV12-3 or TRBV12-4 and J is TRBJ2-3; TRBD2 aligns across 12 bases. The CDR3 sequence is 19 residues long. V lost 6 bases to trimming and J lost 4 bases; unmatched junction nucleotides: 17. The CDR3: CASSRWSLAGGPRSDTQYF. CDR3 nucleotide sequence: TGTGCCAGCAGCCGATGGTCGCTAGCGGGAGGGCCTAGATCAGATACGCAGTATTTT.

There are a few counts of this clonotype. The CDR3 DNA sequence: TGCGCCAGCAGCTTCAGTGGCCCTAGCGTCAATGAGCAGTTCTTC. Protein: CASSFSGPSVNEQFF. The genes are TRBV5-1 and TRBJ2-1; D is perhaps TRBD2 (6 bases). From germline, CDR1 is SGHRS and CDR2 YFSETQ. The V gene lost 2 bases and the J gene lost 6 bases, with 15 bases spanning the gap. CDR3 length: 15 amino acids.

This chain connects TRBV4-3 to TRBJ2-7; D may be TRBD1 or TRBD2 (5 bases each). Looked up from germline, CDR1 is LGHNA and CDR2 is YSLEER. This CDR3 has 17 amino acids. The V end was cut by 0 bases, the J end by 0 bases, with 15 bases between. The CDR3 nucleotides read TGCGCCAGCAGCCAAGATCCGAGGGGCCCCAGCTCCTACGAGCAGTACTTC. It translates to CASSQDPRGPSSYEQYF.

The V gene is TRBV4-1, the J gene TRBJ1-2; 10 bases agree with TRBD1. The CDR3 is made up of 15 amino acids. Trimming removed 1 base from V and 4 bases from J; junction bases left unmatched: 3. CDR1 is MGHRA, CDR2 YSYEKL, per germline. Here the CDR3 DNA reads TGCGCCAGCAGCCAAGCCGGGACAGGGGCCTATGGCTACACCTTC. It specifies CASSQAGTGAYGYTF.

V and J are TRBV6-2 or TRBV6-3 and TRBJ2-7, with no clear D. This CDR3 region has 13 residues. V was shortened by 0 bases and J by 4 bases, with 7 bases between the two germline ends. Germline V gene lookup returns CDR1 MNHEY and CDR2 SVGEGT. The CDR3 loop is CASSYSIAYEQYF. In DNA form, the CDR3 reads TGTGCCAGCAGTTACTCGATCGCGTACGAGCAGTACTTC.

This clonotype came up a few times. The chain joins TRBV5-6 to TRBJ2-5; 13 bases are shared with TRBD2. After removal of 2 bases from V and 1 base from J, the junction contained 2 bases not matched to a gene. The CDR3 spans 16 residues. The germline V gene has CDR1 SGHDT and CDR2 YYEEEE. This CDR3 is CASSFRTSGGQETQYF. DNA for the CDR3: TGTGCCAGCAGCTTTAGGACTAGCGGGGGCCAAGAGACCCAGTACTTC.

This rearrangement joins TRBV2 to TRBJ1-1; D gene uncertain. The germline V and J ends were trimmed by 8 bases and 0 bases, with 10 bases remaining between them. Germline assignment: CDR1 SNHLY and CDR2 FYNNEI. This CDR3 has 13 residues. The CDR3 loop is CASGEQLNTEAFF. DNA of the CDR3: TGTGCCAGCGGAGAACAGCTGAACACTGAAGCTTTCTTT.

In its sample, this clonotype was seen many times. The chain recombines TRBV12-3 or TRBV12-4 with TRBJ2-7, with TRBD2 matching over 8 bases. The CDR3 spans 15 residues. Losses at the gene ends were 3 bases for V and 6 bases for J; bases not matched to a gene: 10. CDR3 loop: CASSFWGSGGGEQYF. The DNA for the CDR3 is TGTGCCAGCAGTTTCTGGGGGAGCGGGGGCGGCGAGCAGTACTTC.

This chain joins TRBV7-9 and TRBJ1-4; TRBD1 aligns across 8 bases. The germline V gene encodes CDR1 SEHNR and CDR2 FQNEAQ (reference sequence). The CDR3 is 15 residues long. V lost 5 bases and J lost 10; bases outside the gene matches: 12. The DNA of the CDR3 is TGTGCCAGCAGCACAAGGACAGGGAGCGGATCAAAACTGTTTTTT. Protein: CASSTRTGSGSKLFF.

This clonotype showed up many times. The chain joins TRBV5-1 to TRBJ1-2, with 7 bases fitting TRBD1. With 4 bases clipped from V and 2 bases from J, the junction kept 2 bases outside the gene matches. Germline V lookup: CDR1 SGHRS, CDR2 YFSETQ. CDR3 size: 13 residues. Here the CDR3 reads CASSTGQNYGYTF. Here the CDR3 DNA reads TGCGCCAGCAGCACGGGACAGAACTATGGCTACACCTTC. Looking up the rest from reference TRBV5-1 and TRBJ1-2 gives the full variable domain: KAGVTQTPRYLIKTRGQQVTLSCSPISGHRSVSWYQQTPGQGLQFLFEYFSETQRNKGNFPGRFSGRQFSNSRSEMNVSTLELGDSALYLCASSTGQNYGYTFGSGTRLTVV.